This note documents a single TCR beta chain sequence. The data belong to a study of T cell responses to AZD1222 COVID-19 vaccine. This CDR3 spans 15 amino acids. CDR1 is SGHRS, CDR2 YFSETQ, per germline. Trimming stripped 4 bases from V and 0 bases from J, with 11 bases between. Method: immunoSEQ multiplex PCR; TCRdb's copy keeps in-frame clones and lacks some. The sample has more than 120,000 clones; more than 85% are singletons. The receptor comes from an adult in good health. This specimen consisted of peripheral blood, obtained on day 0 of AZD1222 vaccination. The V gene is TRBV5-1, the J gene TRBJ1-3; D may be TRBD1 (5 bases). The CDR3 region is CASSPDGHSGNTIYF. The CDR3 region has the DNA TGCGCCAGCAGCCCGGACGGACACTCTGGAAACACCATATATTTT.